This is a list of T cell receptor beta chains from one sample in a study of blood T cell repertoires in COVID-19. Some clones are missing from TCRdb's copy, which holds only in-frame ones; the method was immunoSEQ multiplex PCR. The sample lists approximately 73,000 clones, about nine tenths occurring once. Sequences were obtained from peripheral blood. These receptors were obtained from a woman aged 60-75 years with acute or convalescent COVID-19. Each CDR3 is given with its conserved first and last residue. The order of the fields is clone size, J gene, D gene, V gene, CDR3 DNA, CDR3 protein. A D gene is named only where the DNA matches it firmly. Part of the rows lack a size; the others show once, few, many or a class for expanded clones.

>NA|TRBJ2-1|TRBD2|TRBV7-3
TGTGCCAGCAGCTCTCTAGCGGGGATCGGGAATGAGCAGTTCTTC
CASSSLAGIGNEQFF
>NA|TRBJ2-1|NA|TRBV7-2
TGTGCCAGCAGCTTCGCAGCGGACCCCTACAATGAGCAGTTCTTC
CASSFAADPYNEQFF
>NA|TRBJ2-3|TRBD1|TRBV24-1
TGTGCCACCAGTGGCGGGACAGGGATGACAGATACGCAGTATTTT
CATSGGTGMTDTQYF
>NA|TRBJ2-5|TRBD2|TRBV7-2
TGTGCCAGCAGCTTAACTAGCGGATTTCGGGCACGAGAGACCCAGTACTTC
CASSLTSGFRARETQYF
>NA|TRBJ1-1|NA|TRBV7-2
TGTGCCAGCAGCTCGAGGGGGGGGAGCCCTGAAGCTTTCTTT
CASSSRGGSPEAFF
>NA|TRBJ1-4|NA|TRBV15
TGTGCCACCTCGCAACAGTCGAATGAAAAACTGTTTTTT
CATSQQSNEKLFF
>NA|TRBJ1-2|TRBD1|TRBV3-1/TRBV3-2
TGTGCCAGCAGCTCGTGGGACAGAGCTAACTATGGCTACACCTTC
CASSSWDRANYGYTF
>few|TRBJ1-5|NA|TRBV19
TGTGCCAGTAGTAGCGGCGGTCAGTCTAATCAGCCCCAGCATTTT
CASSSGGQSNQPQHF
>NA|TRBJ2-7|TRBD2|TRBV5-6
TGTGCCAGCAGCTTCCTTTCTAGCGGGAGGGCCCGCGAGCAGTACTTC
CASSFLSSGRAREQYF
>NA|TRBJ2-5|TRBD1|TRBV5-8
TGTGCCAGCAGCTTAGGACAGGGGGGGCTCCAAGAGACCCAGTACTTC
CASSLGQGGLQETQYF
>NA|TRBJ1-2|NA|TRBV7-2
TGTGCCAGCAGCTTTCAGGGGACCTATGGCTACACCTTC
CASSFQGTYGYTF
>NA|TRBJ1-2|NA|TRBV28
TGTGCCAGCAGCCGACCAGGCAATTCCTATGGCTACACCTTC
CASSRPGNSYGYTF
>NA|TRBJ2-1|NA|TRBV18
TGTGCCAGCTCACCACCGGCCGGGAATGAGCAGTTCTTC
CASSPPAGNEQFF
>NA|TRBJ1-4|NA|TRBV5-4
TGTGCCAGCAGCTTGGGACCAGGGGTCGGTGAAAAACTGTTTTTT
CASSLGPGVGEKLFF
>NA|TRBJ1-2|TRBD1|TRBV28
TGTGCCAGCAGCCCTTCAGGTCGGACAGGGCATGGCTACACCTTC
CASSPSGRTGHGYTF
>once|TRBJ2-5|NA|TRBV7-9
TGTGCCAGCAGCTTATGGAGCGAGACCCAGTACTTC
CASSLWSETQYF
>NA|TRBJ2-1|NA|TRBV7-2
TGTGCCAGCAGCTTAGGTCCTTACAATGAGCAGTTCTTC
CASSLGPYNEQFF
>NA|TRBJ1-1|NA|TRBV2
TGTGCCAGCAGCCAGGGGATGAACACTGAAGCTTTCTTT
CASSQGMNTEAFF
>NA|TRBJ2-1|TRBD2|TRBV27
TGTGCCAGCAGCCCGGGACTAGCGGGGGTAAATGAGCAGTTCTTC
CASSPGLAGVNEQFF
>NA|TRBJ1-5|NA|TRBV19
TGTGCCAGTAGTACCTGGACACTTAGTAGCAATCAGCCCCAGCATTTT
CASSTWTLSSNQPQHF
>once|TRBJ1-1|TRBD1|TRBV7-9
TGTGCCAGCAGCTTATTCGGACAGGCCGAAGCTTTCTTT
CASSLFGQAEAFF
>NA|TRBJ1-2|TRBD1|TRBV10-3
TGTGCCACCATCACCGAAGGCCGGGACAGCTATGGCTACACCTTC
CATITEGRDSYGYTF
>NA|TRBJ1-4|TRBD1|TRBV24-1
TGTGCCACCAGTGATCCGGGACAGGGTGAAGAAAAACTGTTTTTT
CATSDPGQGEEKLFF
>NA|TRBJ1-2|TRBD1|TRBV12-3/TRBV12-4
TGTGCCAGCAGTTACGGGACAGATGGCTACACCTTC
CASSYGTDGYTF
>NA|TRBJ1-1|NA|TRBV28
TGTGCCAGCAGTGACCTCACAGGAGCTTTCTTT
CASSDLTGAFF
>NA|TRBJ2-5|NA|TRBV6-2/TRBV6-3
TGTGCCAGCAGTCTCCAGGCGGCGGGAGAGACCCAGTACTTC
CASSLQAAGETQYF
>NA|TRBJ2-2|TRBD1|TRBV28
TGTGCCAGCAGTTTCCCTCCGGGACAGGGAGCCACCGGGGAGCTGTTTTTT
CASSFPPGQGATGELFF
>once|TRBJ2-6|NA|TRBV6-5
TGTGCCAGCAAGACACCTGGGGCCAACGTCCTGACTTTC
CASKTPGANVLTF
>NA|TRBJ1-4|NA|TRBV24-1
TGTGCCACCAGTGACGCGCGAGGCGCTAATGAAAAACTGTTTTTT
CATSDARGANEKLFF
>NA|TRBJ1-1|NA|TRBV5-4
TGTGCCAGCAGCCCACAAGTTGACAGACACACTGAAGCTTTCTTT
CASSPQVDRHTEAFF
>few|TRBJ2-1|TRBD1|TRBV7-9
TGTGCCAGCAGCTTAGTCGAGGGGGCTCGGGTCTTC
CASSLVEGARVF
>NA|TRBJ2-1|NA|TRBV7-9
TGTGCCAGCAGGAAGGGGGATGAGCAGTTCTTC
CASRKGDEQFF
>NA|TRBJ2-3|NA|TRBV5-4
TGTGCCAGCAGCATAGGAGCACCTAGCACAGATACGCAGTATTTT
CASSIGAPSTDTQYF
>NA|TRBJ2-7|TRBD1|TRBV7-2
TGTGCCAGCAGCCAGGGACAGGGGTTCGTACACGAACAGTACTTC
CASSQGQGFVHEQYF
>NA|TRBJ2-3|TRBD2|TRBV6-6
TGTGCCAGCAGCCGCTCGACTAGCGGCCAGATGATGCAGTATTTT
CASSRSTSGQMMQYF
>few|TRBJ2-7|NA|TRBV27
TGTGCCAGCAGTTTATCACGCCTTTCCACTTACGAGCAGTACTTC
CASSLSRLSTYEQYF
>NA|TRBJ1-1|TRBD1|TRBV7-2
TGTGCCAGCAGCTCGTGGACAGGGGAAGGACCTGAAGCTTTCTTT
CASSSWTGEGPEAFF
>NA|TRBJ2-1|TRBD2|TRBV29-1
TGCAGCGTTGACGCTAGCGGGAGATTTGAGCAGTTCTTC
CSVDASGRFEQFF
>NA|TRBJ2-5|NA|TRBV12-3/TRBV12-4
TGTGCCAGCAGTTCCCGGACTACCCAGTACTTC
CASSSRTTQYF
>NA|TRBJ2-6|NA|TRBV4-3
TGCGCCAGCAGCCAAGGTAGCTCTGGGGCCAACGTCCTGACTTTC
CASSQGSSGANVLTF
>NA|TRBJ1-5|NA|TRBV28
TGTGCCAGCAGTGAGACTCCATTATTGGGTAGCAATCAGCCCCAGCATTTT
CASSETPLLGSNQPQHF
>NA|TRBJ1-4|TRBD1|TRBV14
TGTGCCAGCAGCCAAGGATCGAGGGACAGGGTTTTTGAAAAACTGTTTTTT
CASSQGSRDRVFEKLFF
>NA|TRBJ2-7|NA|TRBV2
TGTGCCAGCAGTGAAAGGGCAGGGTCCCTCTACGAGCAGTACTTC
CASSERAGSLYEQYF
>NA|TRBJ2-3|TRBD1|TRBV5-6
TGTGCCAGCAGCTTTACGACAGGGAAAGGGGATACGCAGTATTTT
CASSFTTGKGDTQYF
>NA|TRBJ1-1|NA|TRBV6-2/TRBV6-3
TGTGCCAGCACCCCCGGGGGTTTTTTGACTGAAGCTTTCTTT
CASTPGGFLTEAFF
>NA|TRBJ1-2|TRBD1|TRBV28
TGTGCTAGCACTGGGACAGGGGCTTTTCGTCTCTATGGCTACACCTTC
CASTGTGAFRLYGYTF
>once|TRBJ2-1|NA|TRBV27
TGTGCCAGCAAGGGGACCTACAATGAGCAGTTCTTC
CASKGTYNEQFF
>NA|TRBJ1-2|NA|TRBV7-9
TGTGCCAGCAGCTTAGAAAGCGGCTATGGCTACACCTTC
CASSLESGYGYTF
>NA|TRBJ1-2|NA|TRBV12-3/TRBV12-4
TGTGCCAGCAGTTTAGTGGGGGGAGGTGGCTACACCTTC
CASSLVGGGGYTF
>NA|TRBJ1-1|NA|TRBV11-2
TGTGCCAGCAGAACTCTCCGAGGGAGGGACACTGAAGCTTTCTTT
CASRTLRGRDTEAFF
>NA|TRBJ1-2|NA|TRBV18
TGTGCCAGCTCACCCAGGACAGATAATAACTATGGCTACACCTTC
CASSPRTDNNYGYTF
>NA|TRBJ1-2|TRBD1|TRBV28
TGTGCCAGCAGCTTTAGGCAGGGGGCGGTAGGTGGCTACACCTTC
CASSFRQGAVGGYTF